This record covers a single TCR beta chain. Treatment specified: roughly 20 received Ad26.COV2.S at low or high dose, single or two shots; roughly five received placebo; per-sample allocation not given. Samples came from day 63 after the first vaccine or placebo injection. The data are from a study of Ad26.COV2.S vaccination and SARS-CoV-2 variants. The V gene's germline CDR1 is MNHEY and CDR2 SMNVEV (reference sequence). Trimming took 2 bases from V and 4 from J; bases not matched to a gene: 4. The CDR3 has 14 amino acids. Repertoires were generated with immunoSEQ multiplex PCR, while TCRdb's copy carries only in-frame clones and drops some. The table lists hundreds of thousands of clones, approximately 90% of them singletons.

The sequences come from peripheral blood, collected in a trial of Ad26.COV2.S vaccine versus placebo. The V and J genes are TRBV27 and TRBJ2-5; 7 nucleotides agree with TRBD2. The source is a person between 18 and 65 years old who received the Ad26.COV2.S COVID-19 vaccine or a placebo. Here the CDR3 reads CASSLAGVIETQYF. CDR3 nucleotides: TGTGCCAGCAGTTTAGCGGGAGTAATAGAGACCCAGTACTTC.